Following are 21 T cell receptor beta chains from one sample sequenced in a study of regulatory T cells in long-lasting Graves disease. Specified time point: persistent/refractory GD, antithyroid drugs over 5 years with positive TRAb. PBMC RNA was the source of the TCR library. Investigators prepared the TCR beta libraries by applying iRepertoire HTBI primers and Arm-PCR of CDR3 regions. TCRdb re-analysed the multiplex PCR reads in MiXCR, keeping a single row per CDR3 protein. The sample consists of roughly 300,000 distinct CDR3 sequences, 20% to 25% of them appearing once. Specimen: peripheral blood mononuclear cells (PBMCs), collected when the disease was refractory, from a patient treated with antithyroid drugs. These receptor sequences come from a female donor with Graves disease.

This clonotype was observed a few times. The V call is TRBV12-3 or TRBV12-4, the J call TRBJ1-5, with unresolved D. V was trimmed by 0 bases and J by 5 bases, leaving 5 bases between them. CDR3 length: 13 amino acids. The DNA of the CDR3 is TGTGCCAGCAGTTTAGCGTTACATCAGCCCCAGCATTTT. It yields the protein CASSLALHQPQHF.

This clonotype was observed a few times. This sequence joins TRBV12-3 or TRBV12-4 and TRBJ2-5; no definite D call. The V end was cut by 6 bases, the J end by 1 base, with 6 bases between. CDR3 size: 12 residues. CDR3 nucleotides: TGTGCCAGCAGCGTTTCCCAAGAGACCCAGTACTTC. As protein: CASSVSQETQYF.

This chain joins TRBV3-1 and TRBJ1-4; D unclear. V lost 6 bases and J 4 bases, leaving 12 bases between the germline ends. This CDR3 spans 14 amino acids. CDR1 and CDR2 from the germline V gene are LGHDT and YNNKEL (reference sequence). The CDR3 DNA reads TGTGCCAGCAGTCTGTACCGGGATAATGAAAAACTGTTTTTT. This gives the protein CASSLYRDNEKLFF.

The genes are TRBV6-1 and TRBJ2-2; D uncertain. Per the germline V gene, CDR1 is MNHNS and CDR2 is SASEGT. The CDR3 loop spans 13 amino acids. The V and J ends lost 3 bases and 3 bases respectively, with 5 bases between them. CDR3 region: CASSDFDTGELFF. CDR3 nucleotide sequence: TGTGCCAGCAGTGATTTCGACACCGGGGAGCTGTTTTTT.

The CDR3 DNA reads as TGTGCCAGCAGTGGCGTACGGGGGCAGGCCGGGGAGCTGTTTTTT. It is translated as CASSGVRGQAGELFF. The chain has TRBV6-1 and TRBJ2-2; D may correspond to TRBD1 or TRBD2 (6 bases each). V lost 4 bases to trimming and J lost 6 bases, with 15 bases between them. Looked up from germline, CDR1 is MNHNS and CDR2 is SASEGT. This CDR3 has 15 amino acids.

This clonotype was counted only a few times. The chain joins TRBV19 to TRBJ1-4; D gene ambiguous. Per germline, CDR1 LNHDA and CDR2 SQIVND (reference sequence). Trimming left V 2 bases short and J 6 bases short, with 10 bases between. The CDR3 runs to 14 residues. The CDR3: CASSITDGYEKLFF. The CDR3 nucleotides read TGTGCCAGTAGTATAACGGACGGGTATGAAAAACTGTTTTTT.

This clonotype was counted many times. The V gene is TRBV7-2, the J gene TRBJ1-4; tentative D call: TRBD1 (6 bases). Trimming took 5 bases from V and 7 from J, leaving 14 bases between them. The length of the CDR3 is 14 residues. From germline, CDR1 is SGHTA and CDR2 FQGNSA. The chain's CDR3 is CASSPQGSGEKLFF. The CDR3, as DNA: TGTGCCAGCAGCCCACAGGGCTCGGGTGAAAAACTGTTTTTT.

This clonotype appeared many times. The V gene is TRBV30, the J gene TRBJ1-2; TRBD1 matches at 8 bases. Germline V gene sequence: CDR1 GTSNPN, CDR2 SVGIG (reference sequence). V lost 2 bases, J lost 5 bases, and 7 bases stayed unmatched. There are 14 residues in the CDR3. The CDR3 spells CAWSRGTGWYGYTF. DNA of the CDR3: TGTGCCTGGAGTAGGGGGACAGGCTGGTATGGCTACACCTTC.

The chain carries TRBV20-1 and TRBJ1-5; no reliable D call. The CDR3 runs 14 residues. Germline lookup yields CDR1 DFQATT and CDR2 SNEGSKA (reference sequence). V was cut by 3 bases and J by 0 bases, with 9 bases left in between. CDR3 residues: CSASSLYSNQPQHF. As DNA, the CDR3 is TGCAGTGCTAGTTCCCTGTATAGCAATCAGCCCCAGCATTTT.

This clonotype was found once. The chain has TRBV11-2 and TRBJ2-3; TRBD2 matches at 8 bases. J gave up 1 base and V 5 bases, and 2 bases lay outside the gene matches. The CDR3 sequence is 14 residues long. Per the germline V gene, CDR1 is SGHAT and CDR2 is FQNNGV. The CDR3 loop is CASSPLAGTDTQYF. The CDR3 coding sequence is TGTGCCAGCAGCCCACTAGCGGGCACAGATACGCAGTATTTT.

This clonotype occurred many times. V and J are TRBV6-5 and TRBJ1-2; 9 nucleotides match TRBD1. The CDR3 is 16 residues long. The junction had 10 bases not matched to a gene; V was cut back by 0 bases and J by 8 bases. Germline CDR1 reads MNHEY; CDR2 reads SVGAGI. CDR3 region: CASSYSRQGVLYGYTF. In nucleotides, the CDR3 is TGTGCCAGCAGTTACTCGAGACAGGGGGTCTTGTACGGCTACACCTTC.

The DNA for the CDR3 is TGTGCCAGCAGTGCCCGGTTTGGGACCCTTGACGAGCAGTACTTC. Protein product: CASSARFGTLDEQYF. V gene TRBV27 combines with J gene TRBJ2-7, with D perhaps matching TRBD1 or TRBD2 (5 bases each). Trimming removed 5 bases from V and 5 bases from J, with 19 bases in between. The CDR3 contains 15 residues. Germline V gives CDR1 MNHEY, CDR2 SMNVEV (reference sequence).

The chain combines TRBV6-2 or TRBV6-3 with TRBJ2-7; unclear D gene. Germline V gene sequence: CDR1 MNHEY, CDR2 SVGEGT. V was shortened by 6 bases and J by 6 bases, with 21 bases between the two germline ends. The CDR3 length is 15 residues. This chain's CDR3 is CASSGTLKMGSEQYF. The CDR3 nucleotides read TGTGCCAGCAGCGGTACACTAAAAATGGGTTCCGAGCAGTACTTC.

CDR3 nucleotide sequence: TGTGCCAGCAGCGTAGGACAGGGGGATGAGCAGTTCTTC. Protein sequence: CASSVGQGDEQFF. This chain connects TRBV27 to TRBJ2-5, with 10 bases identical to TRBD1. The DNA matches TRBJ2-1 better at its end, which makes the J call doubtful. This CDR3 contains 13 residues. Germline V gene sequence: CDR1 MNHEY, CDR2 SMNVEV (reference sequence).

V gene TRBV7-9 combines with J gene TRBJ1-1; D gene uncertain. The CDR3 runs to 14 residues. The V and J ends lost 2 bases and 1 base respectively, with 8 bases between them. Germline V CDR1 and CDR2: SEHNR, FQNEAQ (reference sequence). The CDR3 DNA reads TGTGCCAGCAGCTTAATCTTTGGGAACACTGAAGCTTTCTTT. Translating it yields CASSLIFGNTEAFF.

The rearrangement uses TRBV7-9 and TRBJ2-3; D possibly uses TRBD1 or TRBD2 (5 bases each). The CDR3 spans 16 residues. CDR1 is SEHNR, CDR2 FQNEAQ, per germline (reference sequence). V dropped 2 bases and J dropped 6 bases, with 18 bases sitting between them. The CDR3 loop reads CASSLYAGIRRDTQYF. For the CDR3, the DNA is TGTGCCAGCAGCTTATATGCAGGGATAAGGAGGGATACGCAGTATTTT.

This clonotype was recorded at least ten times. The CDR3 protein is CASSLIRTSLYEQYF. Written as DNA, the CDR3 is TGTGCCAGCAGTTTGATTAGGACTAGCCTGTACGAGCAGTACTTC. The chain carries TRBV28 and TRBJ2-7; 8 bases line up with TRBD2. The CDR3 contains 15 residues. The germline gives CDR1 MDHEN, CDR2 SYDVKM. After removal of 3 bases from V and 4 bases from J, the junction contained 8 bases not matched to a gene.

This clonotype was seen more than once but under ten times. CDR3 sequence: CSVQKGQGAMIAGELFF. CDR3 DNA: TGCAGCGTACAGAAGGGACAGGGGGCAATGATCGCCGGGGAGCTGTTTTTT. This chain connects TRBV29-1 to TRBJ2-2, with TRBD1 identical over 12 bases. J was trimmed by 6 bases and V by 6 bases; bases with no gene match: 14. The CDR3 totals 17 residues. Germline-derived CDR1 and CDR2 are SQVTM and ANQGSEA.

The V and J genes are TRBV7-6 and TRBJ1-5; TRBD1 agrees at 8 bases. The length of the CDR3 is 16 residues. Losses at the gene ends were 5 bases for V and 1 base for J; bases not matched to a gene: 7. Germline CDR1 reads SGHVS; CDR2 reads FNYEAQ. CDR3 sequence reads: CASSDRTGRSNQPQHF. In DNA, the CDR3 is TGTGCCAGCAGCGACCGGACAGGGCGGAGCAATCAGCCCCAGCATTTT.

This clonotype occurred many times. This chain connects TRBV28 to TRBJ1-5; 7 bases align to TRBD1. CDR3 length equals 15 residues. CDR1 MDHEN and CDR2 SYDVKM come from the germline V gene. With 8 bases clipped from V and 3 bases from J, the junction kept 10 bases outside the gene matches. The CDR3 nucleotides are TGTGCCAGCTTAACAGGGGAAAGGGACAATCAGCCCCAGCATTTT. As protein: CASLTGERDNQPQHF.

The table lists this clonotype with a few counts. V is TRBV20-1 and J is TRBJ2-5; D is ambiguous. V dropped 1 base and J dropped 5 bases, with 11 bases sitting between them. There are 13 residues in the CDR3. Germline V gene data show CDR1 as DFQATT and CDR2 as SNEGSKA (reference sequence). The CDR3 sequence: CSARGAGRETQYF. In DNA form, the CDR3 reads TGCAGTGCTAGAGGGGCCGGGCGGGAGACCCAGTACTTC.